This TCR beta chain comes out of a study of technical replicates of blood from several donors. Here immunoSEQ multiplex PCR was the method, and the copy in TCRdb shows in-frame clones only, minus some. The table lists about 95,000 clones, approximately 95% of them singletons, with roughly 0.33% in the top ten. The CDR3 contains 14 residues. V dropped 0 bases and J dropped 4 bases, with 10 bases sitting between them. Germline loops: CDR1 SGHRS, CDR2 YFSETQ. Sequencing was carried out using T cells isolated from PBMCs. The chain links TRBV5-1 to TRBJ2-5; the D gene is possibly TRBD1 (6 bases). The TCR sequence derives from a human donor in good health. In DNA form, the CDR3 reads TGCGCCAGCAGCTTGGGACAGGCAGGAGAGACCCAGTACTTC. This gives the protein CASSLGQAGETQYF. The full variable domain, in which reference TRBV5-1 and TRBJ2-5 provide the parts outside the CDR3, is KAGVTQTPRYLIKTRGQQVTLSCSPISGHRSVSWYQQTPGQGLQFLFEYFSETQRNKGNFPGRFSGRQFSNSRSEMNVSTLELGDSALYLCASSLGQAGETQYFGPGTRLLVL.